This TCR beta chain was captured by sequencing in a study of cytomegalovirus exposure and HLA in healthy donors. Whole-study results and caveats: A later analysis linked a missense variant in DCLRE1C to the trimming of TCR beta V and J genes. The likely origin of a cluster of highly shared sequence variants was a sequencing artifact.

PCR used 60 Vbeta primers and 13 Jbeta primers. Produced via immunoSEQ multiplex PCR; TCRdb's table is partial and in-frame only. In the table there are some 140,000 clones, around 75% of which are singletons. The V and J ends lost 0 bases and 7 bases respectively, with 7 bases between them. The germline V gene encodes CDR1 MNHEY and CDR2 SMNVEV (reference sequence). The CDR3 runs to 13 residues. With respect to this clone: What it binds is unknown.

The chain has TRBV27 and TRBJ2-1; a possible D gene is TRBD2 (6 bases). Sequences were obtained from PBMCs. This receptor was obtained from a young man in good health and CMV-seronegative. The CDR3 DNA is TGTGCCAGCAGTTTATCCGGACTAAATGAGCAGTTCTTC. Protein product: CASSLSGLNEQFF.